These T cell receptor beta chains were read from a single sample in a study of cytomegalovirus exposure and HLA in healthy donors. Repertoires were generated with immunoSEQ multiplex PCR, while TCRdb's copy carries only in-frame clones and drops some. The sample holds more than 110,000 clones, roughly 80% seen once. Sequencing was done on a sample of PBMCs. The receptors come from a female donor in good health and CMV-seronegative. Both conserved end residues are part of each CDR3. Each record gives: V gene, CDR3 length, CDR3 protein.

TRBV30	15	CAWSPIGQGVDGYTF
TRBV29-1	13	CSVERPSYNEQFF
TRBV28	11	CASSLRYEQYF
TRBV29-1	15	CSVESGGREGYEQYF
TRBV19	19	CASSPDAARGTSGAYEQYF
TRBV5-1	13	CASSESITGELFF
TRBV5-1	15	CASSESRGRGTEAFF
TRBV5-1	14	CASSLELSGYEQYF
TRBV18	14	CASSTGISNQPQHF
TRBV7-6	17	CASSLAPWRTAGGKLFF
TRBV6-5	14	CASRQGWANEKLFF
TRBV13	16	CASSLNRGLAGNEQFF
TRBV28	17	CASSPDLKRRYNQPQHF
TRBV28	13	CATGLAGTDTQYF
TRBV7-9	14	CASSGGEYNYGYTF
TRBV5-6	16	CASSLSRDRGRAEAFF
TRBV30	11	CAWSPPAVAFF
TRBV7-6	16	CASSLAGTGGQETQYF
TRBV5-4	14	CASSDRLAGDTQYF
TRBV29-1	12	CSVESDHNEQFF
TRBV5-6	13	CASSLVRSDEQFF
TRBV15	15	CATSREQGVAYEQYF
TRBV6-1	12	CASGGRTGELFF
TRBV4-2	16	CASSPLAGGPADTQYF
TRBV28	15	CASSLMDRGYDTQYF
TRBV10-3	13	CAIRTGNSYEQYF
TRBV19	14	CASSIGAGDRTQYF
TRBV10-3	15	CAISDPDRGKNIQYF
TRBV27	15	CASTKTGHMNTEAFF
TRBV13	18	CASMQSGQRFPNTGELFF
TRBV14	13	CASSPGLLDTQYF
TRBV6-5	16	CASSYWAGVSSYEQYF
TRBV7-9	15	CASSLPSGIRDEQFF
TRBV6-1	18	CASSEKAPWEATNYGYTF
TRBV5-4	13	CASSARGRDEQYF
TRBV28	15	CASEGLNSNTGELFF
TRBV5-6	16	CASSLPSAGLEYEQYF
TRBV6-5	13	CASISTVARQAFF
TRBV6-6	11	CAVEGVNEQFF
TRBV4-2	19	CASSPEGTSGGSSYNEQFF
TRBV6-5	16	CASSYSGQGTSYEQYF
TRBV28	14	CASSSQAVSYEQYF
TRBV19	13	CATGRRTINEQFF
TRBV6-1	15	CASSRQGADTGELFF
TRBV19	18	CASSIGWRGRRENQPQHF
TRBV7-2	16	CASSLTRNLFYNEQFF
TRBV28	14	CASSFSDRNNEQFF
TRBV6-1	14	CASSGGTASYGYTF
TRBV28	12	CASSPRDGELFF
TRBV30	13	CAWRVAGYNEQFF